The sequence of this T cell receptor (beta chain) was determined in a study of neoadjuvant anti-PD-1 for oral cavity cancer. Notes on the study in general: Higher pretreatment blood Treg/Th17 ratios correlated with higher pretreatment blood and lower post-treatment tumor TCRbeta clonality.

This CDR3 has 15 amino acids. V dropped 2 bases and J dropped 3 bases, with 10 bases sitting between them. CDR1 MNHEY and CDR2 SMNVEV come from the germline V gene (reference sequence). With respect to this clone: Antigen unknown.

The repertoire was sequenced with immunoSEQ multiplex PCR; TCRdb's copy has only in-frame clones and lacks some. The sample contains around 8,200 clones, around 49% of which appear only once. This TCR came from a person aged 35-79 years with oral cavity squamous cell carcinoma. The rearrangement joins TRBV27 to TRBJ2-2; D is undetermined. Here the sequenced sample was tumor tissue, taken before nivolumab (anti-PD-1) treatment. The CDR3 here is CASSLRVEDTGELFF. For the CDR3, the DNA is TGTGCCAGCAGTTTAAGGGTTGAAGACACCGGGGAGCTGTTTTTT.